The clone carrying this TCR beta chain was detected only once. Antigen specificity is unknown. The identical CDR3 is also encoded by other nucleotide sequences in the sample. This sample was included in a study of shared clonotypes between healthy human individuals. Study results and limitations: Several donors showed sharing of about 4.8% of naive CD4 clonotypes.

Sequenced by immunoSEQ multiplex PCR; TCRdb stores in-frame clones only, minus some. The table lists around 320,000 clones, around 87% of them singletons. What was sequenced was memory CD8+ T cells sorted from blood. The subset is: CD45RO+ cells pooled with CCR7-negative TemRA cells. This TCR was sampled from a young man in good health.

As DNA, the CDR3 is TGTGCCAGCAGCCTTAATGAAAAACTGTTTTTT. This codes for CASSLNEKLFF. The rearrangement joins TRBV7-9 to TRBJ1-4; D uncertain. V was shortened by 5 bases and J by 4 bases, with 2 bases between the two germline ends. Germline-derived CDR1 and CDR2 are SEHNR and FQNEAQ (reference sequence). This CDR3 region has 11 residues.